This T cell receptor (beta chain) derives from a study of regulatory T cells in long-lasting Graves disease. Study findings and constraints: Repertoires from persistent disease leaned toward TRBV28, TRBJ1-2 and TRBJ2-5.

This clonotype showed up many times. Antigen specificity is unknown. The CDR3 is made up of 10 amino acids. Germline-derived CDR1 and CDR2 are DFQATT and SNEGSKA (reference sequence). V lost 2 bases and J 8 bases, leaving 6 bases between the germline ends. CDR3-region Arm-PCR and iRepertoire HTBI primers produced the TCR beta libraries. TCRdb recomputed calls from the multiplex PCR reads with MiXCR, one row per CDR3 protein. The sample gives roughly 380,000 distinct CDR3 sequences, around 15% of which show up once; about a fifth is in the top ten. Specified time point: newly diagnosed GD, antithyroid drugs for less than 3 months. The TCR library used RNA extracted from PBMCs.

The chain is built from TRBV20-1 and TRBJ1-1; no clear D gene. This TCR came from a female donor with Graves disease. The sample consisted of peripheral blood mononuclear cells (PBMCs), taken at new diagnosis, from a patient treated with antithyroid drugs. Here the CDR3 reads CSARRVEAFF. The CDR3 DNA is TGCAGTGCTAGACGGGTAGAAGCTTTCTTT.